This TCR beta chain was sequenced in a study of a mutant IDH1 vaccine in newly diagnosed glioma. Study information: The start of vaccination came 4-6 weeks after radiotherapy alone, or with temozolomide cycles. Patients previously underwent radiotherapy, temozolomide, or both, and most underwent both.

Specified time point: week 47, end of study. The study gave 300 ug of mutant IDH1 20-mer peptide per vaccine dose, with topical imiquimod. V dropped 3 bases and J dropped 2 bases, with 13 bases sitting between them. The CDR3 spans 15 residues. Germline-derived CDR1 and CDR2 are MGHDK and SYGVNS. Sequenced by immunoSEQ multiplex PCR; TCRdb stores in-frame clones only, minus some. The data show 35,000 to 40,000 clones, 60% to 75% seen once. About this clone: Its specificity is unknown.

The chain uses TRBV25-1 and TRBJ2-5; D ambiguous. The sample consisted of PBMCs, taken from a glioma patient whose treatment included an IDH1 peptide vaccine. The receptor comes from a man aged 35-49 years with glioma. CDR3 nucleotides: TGTGCCAGCAGTGATTGGGATGGGGTGCAAGAGACCCAGTACTTC. It encodes CASSDWDGVQETQYF. The complete variable domain, with remaining parts taken from reference TRBV25-1 and TRBJ2-5, reads EADIYQTPRYLVIGTGKKITLECSQTMGHDKMYWYQQDPGMELHLIHYSYGVNSTEKGDLSSESTVSRIRTEHFPLTLESARPSHTSQYLCASSDWDGVQETQYFGPGTRLLVL.